Here is one T cell receptor beta chain with its context. Antigen specificity is unknown. This sequence may be a read error, since a much larger clone differs from it by one base. The source of the sample is a study of T cells in Graves' hyperthyroidism and ophthalmopathy. Germline lookup yields CDR1 SGHTA and CDR2 FQGTGA. The ends were cut back, 2 bases at V and 9 bases at J, with 10 bases in the middle. This CDR3 comprises 12 residues. Patients were aged 18 to 65, had disease duration under 2 months, and had newly diagnosed hyperthyroidism. Whole-study findings and limits: For ophthalmopathy, model prediction preceded onset by a median roughly 6.2 months.

TCR beta CDR3 region amplification was performed from RNA transcripts. An initial round of RT-PCR targeting the TCR CDR3 relied on the HTBI primer set. TCRdb re-analysed the multiplex PCR reads in MiXCR, keeping a single row per CDR3 protein. The data show 270,000 or so distinct CDR3 sequences, 13% to 15% seen once. This chain links TRBV7-3 with TRBJ2-5; no clear D. This clonotype was sampled from a woman between 50 and 59 years old with Graves' hyperthyroidism that later progressed to Graves' ophthalmopathy. The specimen was blood. CDR3 loop: CASSLVVEAQYF. In DNA, the CDR3 is TGTGCCAGCAGCTTAGTGGTTGAGGCCCAGTACTTC.